The entry below describes one T cell receptor (beta chain). What antigen it recognizes has not been identified. Base qualities are not recorded, but no much larger clone differs from it by a single base. The CDR3 goes from the cysteine to the phenylalanine over 15 residues. Of the read, only the CDR3 DNA is kept; its 45 bases are in frame from base 1. V ends up 4 bases short and J 10 bases short, with an unmatched junction base count of 12. The germline V gene encodes CDR1 SNHLY and CDR2 FYNNEI. These data originate in a study of T cell repertoires in cytomegalovirus infection (dated by TCRdb to between 2018 and 2021). For the study in its entirety: The HLA type of each donor mattered for the analysis, because public TCR beta signatures pointed to carriage of CMV infection along with the matching HLA type.

These reads were obtained on an Illumina HiSeq 1500. TCRdb reprocessed the public reads (quality trimming at Q25 with fastp, clone calling with MiXCR) and kept in-frame beta chains. Each entry merges the rows of one CDR3 protein and shows their most common DNA and genes. The sample table holds around 740,000 distinct CDR3 sequences, of which less than 40% were seen once. Roughly 2.8% of the sample comes from the top ten. On the study overall, not on this receptor specifically: The ex vivo response was dominated by HLA-C-restricted CMV-specific TCR beta clonotypes, and the single most frequent clonotype in two of eight donors was supplied by these HLA-C-restricted clonotypes. In both this cohort and an independent cohort of 350 or so donors, the cumulative frequency of public TCR beta family members distinguished carriers of CMV infection plus the relevant HLA type.

The clonotype was recovered from a human donor in good health (CMV status not recorded). Some clones in this sample may be carry-over from other donors' samples. Sequencing was performed on PBMCs. Recombination linked TRBV2 to TRBJ1-5, with 8 junctional bases fitting TRBD1. This receptor has the CDR3 CASSGLGTGSLPQHF. The bases read TGTGCCAGCAGTGGGTTAGGGACAGGATCGTTACCCCAGCATTTT.